This TCR beta chain was sequenced in a study of sequential checkpoint blockade in melanoma. Study-level background: Randomization was 1:1 between first-line nivolumab→ipilimumab and ipilimumab→nivolumab.

The J segment lost 2 bases and the V segment lost 2 bases, leaving 4 bases of the junction unmatched. Germline V gene lookup returns CDR1 SGHNT and CDR2 YYREEE (reference sequence). CDR3 length equals 15 residues. Method: immunoSEQ multiplex PCR; TCRdb's copy keeps in-frame clones and lacks some. Of around 26,000 clones in the sample, more than 60% were seen once. Treatment described: randomized to nivolumab then ipilimumab (arm A) or the reverse (arm B). The source material was CD8+ T cells sorted from blood (inferred from file names), sampled from a patient given nivolumab and ipilimumab in sequence. The chain employs TRBV5-4 and TRBJ2-7; 10 bases map to TRBD1. The origin of this receptor is a human donor with melanoma. As DNA, the CDR3 is TGTGCCAGCAGCTTTGGGACAGGGGAGGCCTACGAGCAGTACTTC. Its protein is CASSFGTGEAYEQYF.